The source of this T cell receptor (beta chain) is a study of T-cell reconstitution after alpha-beta-depleted transplantation in children. This clonotype was counted many times. For TCRbeta, the library was prepared with unique molecular identifiers. One entry per CDR3 protein, called by TCRdb with MiXCR from the PCR reads. The data show roughly 590,000 distinct CDR3 sequences, over 15% seen once. V lost 0 bases to trimming and J lost 3 bases; unmatched junction nucleotides: 4. Germline V gene sequence: CDR1 DFQATT, CDR2 SNEGSKA (reference sequence). The CDR3 loop spans 14 amino acids. The TCR originated in a human donor who donated a stem cell graft to a child with acute myeloid leukemia. The sequencing here drew on PBMCs from the stem cell graft donor, taken from the stem cell graft. The chain carries TRBV20-1 and TRBJ1-1; 7 bases map to TRBD1. CDR3 in DNA: TGCAGTGCTAGAGAGGGCAGGGGGGACACTGAAGCTTTCTTT. Translated: CSAREGRGDTEAFF.